This TCR beta chain was obtained from a study of T cell responses to AZD1222 COVID-19 vaccine. Findings of the study overall: Nearly half of the spike-specific TCRs reportedly recognize variant regions that carry no mutations.

Assay used: immunoSEQ multiplex PCR; TCRdb lists only in-frame clones, some missing. Found here are approximately 140,000 clones, approximately 90% of them singletons; the top ten hold roughly 3.6%. On this clone itself: Its specificity is not known.

V shed 0 bases and J shed 1 base, with 9 bases lying between them. CDR3 size: 15 residues. CDR1 is LNHDA, CDR2 SQIVND, per germline (reference sequence). The chain joins TRBV19 to TRBJ1-2, with D uncertain. The clonotype originates from an adult in good health. Sample: peripheral blood, taken on day 0 of AZD1222 vaccination. CDR3 in DNA: TGTGCCAGTAGTATAGATTTTACCCGTAACTATGGCTACACCTTC. Protein product: CASSIDFTRNYGYTF. The full variable domain, with the rest looked up from reference TRBV19 and TRBJ1-2, is DGGITQSPKYLFRKEGQNVTLSCEQNLNHDAMYWYRQDPGQGLRLIYYSQIVNDFQKGDIAEGYSVSREKKESFPLTVTSAQKNPTAFYLCASSIDFTRNYGYTFGSGTRLTVV.